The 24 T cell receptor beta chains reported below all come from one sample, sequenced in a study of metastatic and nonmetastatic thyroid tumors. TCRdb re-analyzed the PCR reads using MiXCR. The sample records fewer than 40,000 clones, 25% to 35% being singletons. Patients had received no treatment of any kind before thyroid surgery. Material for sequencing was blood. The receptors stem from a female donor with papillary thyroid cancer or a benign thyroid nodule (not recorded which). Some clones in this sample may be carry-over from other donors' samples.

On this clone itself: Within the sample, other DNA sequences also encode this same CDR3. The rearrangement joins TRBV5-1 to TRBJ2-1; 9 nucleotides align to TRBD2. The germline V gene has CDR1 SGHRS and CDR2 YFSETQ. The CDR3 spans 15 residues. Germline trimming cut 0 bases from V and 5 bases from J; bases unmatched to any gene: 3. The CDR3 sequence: CASSLVAGGDNEQFF. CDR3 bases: TGCGCCAGCAGCTTGGTCGCGGGAGGGGACAATGAGCAGTTCTTC.

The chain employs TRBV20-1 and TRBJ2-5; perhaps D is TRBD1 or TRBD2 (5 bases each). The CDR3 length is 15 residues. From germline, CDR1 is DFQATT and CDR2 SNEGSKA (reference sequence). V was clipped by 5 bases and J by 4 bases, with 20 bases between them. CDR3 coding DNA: TGCAGTGCTGGCCTTCTAGGACATCTAGCAGAGACCCAGTACTTC. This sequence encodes CSAGLLGHLAETQYF.

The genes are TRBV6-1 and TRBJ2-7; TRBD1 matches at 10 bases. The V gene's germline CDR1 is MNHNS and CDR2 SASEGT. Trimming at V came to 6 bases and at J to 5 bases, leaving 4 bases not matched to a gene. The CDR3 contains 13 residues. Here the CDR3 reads CASRRDRGHEQYF. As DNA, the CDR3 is TGTGCCAGCAGAAGGGACAGGGGCCACGAGCAGTACTTC.

The CDR3 bases are TGTGCCAGTGTTTGGGACTTAAACTACAATGAGCAGTTCTTC. Translated: CASVWDLNYNEQFF. The rearrangement uses TRBV12-3 or TRBV12-4 and TRBJ2-1; D perhaps matches TRBD2 (6 bases). V was shortened by 9 bases and J by 3 bases, with 15 bases between the two germline ends. This CDR3 comprises 14 residues.

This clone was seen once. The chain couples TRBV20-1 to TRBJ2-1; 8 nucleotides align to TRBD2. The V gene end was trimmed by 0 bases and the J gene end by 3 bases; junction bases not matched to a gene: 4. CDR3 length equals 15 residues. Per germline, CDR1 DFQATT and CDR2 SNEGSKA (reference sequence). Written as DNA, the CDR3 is TGCAGTGCTAGAGAGGGGGGACTAGACTACAATGAGCAGTTCTTC. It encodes CSAREGGLDYNEQFF.

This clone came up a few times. CDR3 sequence reads: CASSTGQINNSPLHF. CDR3 DNA sequence: TGTGCCAGCAGCACCGGACAGATTAATAATTCACCCCTCCACTTT. The rearrangement uses TRBV28 and TRBJ1-6, with a tentative D call TRBD1 (6 bases). The CDR3 totals 15 residues. Germline CDR1 reads MDHEN; CDR2 reads SYDVKM. Between the trimmed V and J ends, which lost 6 bases and 5 bases, there was a span of 14 bases.

The CDR3 loop is CASSQVGTGESGNTIYF. In DNA, the CDR3 is TGTGCCAGCAGCCAAGTGGGTACAGGAGAATCTGGAAACACCATATATTTT. This chain links TRBV14 with TRBJ1-3; tentatively, D is TRBD1 (5 bases). V dropped 1 base and J dropped 1 base, with 14 bases sitting between them. Germline V gene sequence: CDR1 SGHDN, CDR2 FVKESK. This CDR3 has 17 residues.

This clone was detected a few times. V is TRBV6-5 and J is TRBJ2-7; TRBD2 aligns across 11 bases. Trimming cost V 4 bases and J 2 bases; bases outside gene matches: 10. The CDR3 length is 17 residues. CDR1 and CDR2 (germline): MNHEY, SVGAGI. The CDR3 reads CASSSTVGTSGTYEQYF. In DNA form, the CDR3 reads TGTGCCAGCAGTTCTACTGTTGGGACTAGCGGTACCTACGAGCAGTACTTC.

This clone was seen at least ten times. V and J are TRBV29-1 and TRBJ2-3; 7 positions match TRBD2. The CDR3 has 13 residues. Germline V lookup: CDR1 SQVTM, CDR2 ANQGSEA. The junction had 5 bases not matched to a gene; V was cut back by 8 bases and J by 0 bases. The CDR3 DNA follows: TGCAGCCTACGGGGGGACAGCACAGATACGCAGTATTTT. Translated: CSLRGDSTDTQYF.

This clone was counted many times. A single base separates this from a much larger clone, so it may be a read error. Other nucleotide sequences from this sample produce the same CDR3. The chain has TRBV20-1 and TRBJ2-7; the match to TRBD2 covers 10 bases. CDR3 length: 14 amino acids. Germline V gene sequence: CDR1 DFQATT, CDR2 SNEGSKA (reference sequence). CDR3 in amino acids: CSARRPSGRNEQYF. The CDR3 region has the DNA TGTAGTGCTAGAAGGCCTAGCGGGAGAAACGAGCAGTACTTC.

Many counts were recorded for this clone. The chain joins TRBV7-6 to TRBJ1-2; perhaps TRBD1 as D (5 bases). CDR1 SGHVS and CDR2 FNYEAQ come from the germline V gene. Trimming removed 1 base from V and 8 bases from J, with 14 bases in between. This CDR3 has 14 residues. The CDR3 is CASSLGGRDGGYTF. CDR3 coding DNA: TGTGCCAGCAGCTTAGGGGGGAGGGACGGAGGCTACACCTTC.

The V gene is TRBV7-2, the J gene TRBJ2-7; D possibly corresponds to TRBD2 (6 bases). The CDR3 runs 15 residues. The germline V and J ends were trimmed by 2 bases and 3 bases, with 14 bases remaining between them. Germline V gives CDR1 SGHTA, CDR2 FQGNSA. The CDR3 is CASSLRRAGFYEQYF. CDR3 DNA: TGTGCCAGCAGCTTACGGCGGGCGGGGTTCTACGAGCAGTACTTC.

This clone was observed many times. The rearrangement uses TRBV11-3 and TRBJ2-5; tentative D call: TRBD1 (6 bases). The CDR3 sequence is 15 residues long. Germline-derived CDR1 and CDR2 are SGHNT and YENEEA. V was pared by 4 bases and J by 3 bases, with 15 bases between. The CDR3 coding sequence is TGTGCCAGCAGCTCCAGGGGATGGGAAAAAGAGACCCAGTACTTC. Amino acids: CASSSRGWEKETQYF.

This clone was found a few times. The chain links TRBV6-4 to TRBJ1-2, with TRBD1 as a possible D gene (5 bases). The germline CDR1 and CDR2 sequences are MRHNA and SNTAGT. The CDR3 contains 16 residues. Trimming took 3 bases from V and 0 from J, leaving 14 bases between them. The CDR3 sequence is CASSESTGYANYGYTF. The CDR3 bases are TGTGCCAGCAGTGAAAGTACAGGTTATGCTAACTATGGCTACACCTTC.

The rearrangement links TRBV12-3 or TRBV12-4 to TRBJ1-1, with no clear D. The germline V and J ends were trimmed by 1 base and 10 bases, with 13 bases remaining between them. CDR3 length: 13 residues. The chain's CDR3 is CASSLDGDKAAFF. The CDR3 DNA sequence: TGTGCCAGCAGTTTAGACGGGGATAAGGCAGCTTTCTTT.

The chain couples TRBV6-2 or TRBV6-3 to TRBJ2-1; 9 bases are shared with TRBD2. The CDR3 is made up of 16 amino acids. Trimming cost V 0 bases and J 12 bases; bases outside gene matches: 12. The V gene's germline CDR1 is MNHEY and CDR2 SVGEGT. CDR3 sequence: CASSYSSGGLAARQFF. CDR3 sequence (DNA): TGTGCCAGCAGTTACTCATCGGGGGGACTAGCCGCGAGGCAGTTCTTC.

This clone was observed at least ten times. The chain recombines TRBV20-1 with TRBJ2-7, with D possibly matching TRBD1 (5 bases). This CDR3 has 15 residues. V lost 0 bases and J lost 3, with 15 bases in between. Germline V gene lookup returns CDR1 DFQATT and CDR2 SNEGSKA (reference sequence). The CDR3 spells CSARDPGALGYEQYF. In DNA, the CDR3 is TGCAGTGCTAGAGATCCTGGGGCCCTGGGCTACGAGCAGTACTTC.

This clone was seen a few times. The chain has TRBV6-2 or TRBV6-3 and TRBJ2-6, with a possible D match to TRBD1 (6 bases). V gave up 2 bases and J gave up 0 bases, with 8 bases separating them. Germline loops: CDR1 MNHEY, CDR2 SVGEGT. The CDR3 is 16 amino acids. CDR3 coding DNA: TGTGCCAGCAGTTACCCCAGGGGCTCTGGGGCCAACGTCCTGACTTTC. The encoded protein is CASSYPRGSGANVLTF.

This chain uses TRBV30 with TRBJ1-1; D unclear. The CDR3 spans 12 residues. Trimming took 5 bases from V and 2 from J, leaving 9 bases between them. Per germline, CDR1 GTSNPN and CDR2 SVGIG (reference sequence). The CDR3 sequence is CAWARVNTEAFF. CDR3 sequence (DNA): TGTGCCTGGGCACGGGTAAACACTGAAGCTTTCTTT.

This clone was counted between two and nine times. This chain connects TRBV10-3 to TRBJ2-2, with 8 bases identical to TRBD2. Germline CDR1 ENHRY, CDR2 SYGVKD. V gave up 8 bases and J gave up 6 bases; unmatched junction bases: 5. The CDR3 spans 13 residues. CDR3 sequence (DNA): TGTGCCATCTTTAGCGGGGAGCCCGGGGAGCTGTTTTTT. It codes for CAIFSGEPGELFF.

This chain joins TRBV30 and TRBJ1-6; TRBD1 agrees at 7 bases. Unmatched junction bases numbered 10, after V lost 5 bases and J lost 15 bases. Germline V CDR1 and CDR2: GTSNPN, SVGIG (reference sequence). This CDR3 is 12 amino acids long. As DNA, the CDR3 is TGTGCCTGGGGCCTAACTGACAGGGTCCTCCACTTT. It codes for CAWGLTDRVLHF.

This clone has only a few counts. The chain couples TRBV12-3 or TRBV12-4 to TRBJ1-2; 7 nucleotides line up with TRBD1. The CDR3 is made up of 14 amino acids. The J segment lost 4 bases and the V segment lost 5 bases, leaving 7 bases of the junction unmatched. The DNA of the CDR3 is TGTGCCAGCAGTCCCTCGGGACAGACCTATGGCTACACCTTC. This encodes CASSPSGQTYGYTF.

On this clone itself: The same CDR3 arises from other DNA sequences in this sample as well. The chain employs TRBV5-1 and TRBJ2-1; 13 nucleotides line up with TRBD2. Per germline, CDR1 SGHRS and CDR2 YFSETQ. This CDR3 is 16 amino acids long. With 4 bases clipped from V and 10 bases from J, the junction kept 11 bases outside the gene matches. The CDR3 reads CASSMTGTSGANEQFF. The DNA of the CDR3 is TGCGCCAGCAGCATGACCGGGACTAGCGGGGCGAACGAGCAGTTCTTC.

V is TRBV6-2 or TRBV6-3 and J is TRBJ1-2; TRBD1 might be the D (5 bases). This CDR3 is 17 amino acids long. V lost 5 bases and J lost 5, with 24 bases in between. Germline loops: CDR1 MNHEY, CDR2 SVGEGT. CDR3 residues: CASSLDSQDISRYGYTF. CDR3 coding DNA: TGTGCCAGCAGTCTAGACAGTCAAGACATTTCCCGATATGGCTACACCTTC.